This TCR beta chain was retrieved from a study of cytomegalovirus exposure and HLA in healthy donors. Comment on this clone: Its antigen is unknown.

Using immunoSEQ multiplex PCR, the repertoire was profiled, and TCRdb retains in-frame clones only, with some absent. This sample yields about 360,000 clones, of which approximately 90% are seen a single time; around 0.8% belongs to the top ten. Whole-study findings and limits: A list of about 180 TCR beta chains associated with cytomegalovirus was given.

The CDR3 contains 16 residues. The J segment lost 7 bases and the V segment lost 1 base, leaving 9 bases of the junction unmatched. Germline lookup yields CDR1 LGHNA and CDR2 YNFKEQ. The sequenced material came from PBMCs. V usage is TRBV4-2 and J usage is TRBJ2-3; TRBD2 aligns across 9 bases. This receptor was identified in a woman younger than 35 in good health and CMV-seronegative. As DNA, the CDR3 is TGTGCCAGCAGCCAAGTTTATAGCGGGGGCCCGAATACGCAGTATTTT. Translation gives CASSQVYSGGPNTQYF.